The rows below give T cell receptor beta chains drawn from one sample of a study of T cells in Graves' hyperthyroidism and ophthalmopathy. In TCRdb, the multiplex PCR reads were re-called with MiXCR into one record per CDR3 protein. Seen here are some 500,000 distinct CDR3 sequences, 15% to 20% observed once, and the top ten hold 25% to 30%. The sample consisted of blood. These receptors were collected from a woman in her thirties with Graves' ophthalmopathy. CDR3s include the opening cysteine and the closing phenylalanine or tryptophan. The D gene is left open where the match is weak. Only some rows state a clone size, as once, few, many or a class for expanded clones.

clone size	V gene	D gene	J gene	CDR3 protein	CDR3 DNA
NA	TRBV28	NA	TRBJ1-2	CASTKGDYGYTF	TGTGCCAGCACAAAGGGAGACTATGGCTACACCTTC
few	TRBV30	TRBD2	TRBJ2-1	CAWSVASGGNNEQFF	TGTGCCTGGAGTGTGGCTAGCGGGGGGAACAATGAGCAGTTCTTC
few	TRBV20-1	NA	TRBJ2-7	CSARGASGTYEQYF	TGCAGTGCCAGGGGGGCTAGCGGAACCTACGAGCAGTACTTC
many	TRBV18	NA	TRBJ1-5	CASSRHAQPQHF	TGTGCCAGCTCTCGACATGCCCAGCCCCAGCATTTT
many	TRBV5-8	NA	TRBJ2-1	CASSLFGSSYNEQFF	TGTGCCAGCAGCTTGTTCGGAAGCTCCTACAATGAGCAGTTCTTC
NA	TRBV12-3/TRBV12-4	NA	TRBJ2-2	CASSTVSWGSYEQYFGPGTGELFF	NA
many	TRBV5-1	TRBD2	TRBJ2-1	CASSLPPGGGEASQFF	TGCGCCAGCAGCCTCCCCCCGGGCGGGGGAGAGGCGTCGCAGTTCTTC
many	TRBV18	NA	TRBJ2-7	CASSPPGHLRGYEQYF	TGTGCCAGCTCACCACCGGGACACCTACGGGGCTACGAGCAGTACTTC
NA	TRBV6-5	NA	TRBJ1-1	CASSYEGVWTEAFF	TGTGCCAGCAGTTACGAGGGGGTCTGGACTGAAGCTTTCTTT
many	TRBV30	NA	TRBJ2-2	CAWRESTGELFF	TGTGCCTGGAGGGAAAGCACCGGGGAGCTGTTTTTT